This T cell receptor beta chain came from a study of post-analysis software for immune sequencing data. Study in general: As for disease course, relapsing-remitting, secondary progressive and progressive-relapsing multiple sclerosis were all included. Findings of the study overall: Controls had significantly higher normalized Chao1 diversity than multiple sclerosis patients. In patients, TRBV5-6, TRBV5-1 and TRBV20-1 belonged to roughly 5 TRBV segments found more frequently than in controls.

There are 15 residues in the CDR3. Trimming shortened V by 5 bases and J by 1 base, and 14 bases separated the two germline ends. Germline V gene lookup returns CDR1 SGHTA and CDR2 FQGNSA. Concerning this clonotype itself: The antigen is unknown.

Unique molecular identifiers had been added to the TCR beta cDNA libraries. TCRdb ran MiXCR on the PCR reads and lists one entry per CDR3 protein. The sample holds fewer than 600,000 distinct CDR3 sequences, roughly 45% seen once. The sequence came from a girl between 5 and 17 years old with multiple sclerosis. What was sequenced was blood. V usage is TRBV7-2 and J usage is TRBJ1-1, with no clear D. The CDR3 spells CASSLGPFGNTEAFF. CDR3 bases: TGTGCCAGCAGCCTAGGCCCCTTTGGGAACACTGAAGCTTTCTTT.